This TCR beta chain was sequenced during a study of CD8 T cells in Susac syndrome. Study-wide background: Sequencing included Susac syndrome patients, about six of them with active disease and roughly eight in remission.

Random hexamers were used to reverse transcribe the RNA input (about 0.45 to 1 ug). Using its own MiXCR run on the immunoSEQ multiplex PCR reads, TCRdb lists one record per CDR3 protein. The table shows roughly 100,000 distinct CDR3 sequences, with roughly 94% occurring only once. This CDR3 comprises 13 residues. The germline V and J ends were trimmed by 4 bases and 6 bases, with 9 bases remaining between them. Germline V lookup: CDR1 MNHEY, CDR2 SVGEGT. The sequencing input was CD8+ T cells from PBMCs. The source of this sequence is a human donor with Susac syndrome. The chain is built from TRBV6-2 or TRBV6-3 and TRBJ2-2; tentatively, D is TRBD2 (5 bases). CDR3 sequence reads: CASSLRTPGELFF. CDR3 nucleotides: TGTGCCAGCAGTTTGCGGACTCCCGGGGAGCTGTTTTTT.